These 6 T cell receptor beta chains were sequenced from one sample in a study of T cells in Graves' hyperthyroidism and ophthalmopathy. Amplification yielded TCR beta CDR3 regions, with RNA transcripts as the source. Initially, a first-round RT-PCR of the TCR CDR3 employed the HTBI primer set. TCRdb re-called the multiplex PCR reads through MiXCR, storing one row per CDR3 protein. Here the sample spans over 650,000 distinct CDR3 sequences, just under 45% being singletons. The source material was peripheral blood or thyroid tissue (not recorded which). These receptors originate from an adult man with Graves' disease, either hyperthyroidism or ophthalmopathy (not recorded which).

This clonotype has just a few counts. J is TRBJ1-4 and V is TRBV12-3 or TRBV12-4; a possible D gene is TRBD1 (5 bases). This CDR3 has 14 residues. Trimming took 6 bases from V and 5 from J, leaving 13 bases between them. The CDR3 DNA follows: TGTGCCAGCAGACTGGGGCCCGAGAATGAAAAACTGTTTTTT. It encodes CASRLGPENEKLFF.

This clonotype was observed a handful of times. V and J are TRBV7-9 and TRBJ1-2; D call uncertain. The CDR3 covers 15 residues. In germline, CDR1 is SEHNR, CDR2 FQNEAQ (reference sequence). Trimming removed 0 bases from V and 7 bases from J, with 15 bases in between. The CDR3 protein is CASSLARPAWAGYTF. The CDR3, as DNA: TGTGCCAGCAGCTTAGCCCGACCTGCCTGGGCTGGCTACACCTTC.

This clonotype was seen only once. This may be a read error: a much more frequent sequence differs by one nucleotide. The genes are TRBV29-1 and TRBJ2-5; 11 bases are a match to TRBD2. Germline values: CDR1 SQVTM, CDR2 ANQGSEA. V trimming: 3 bases; J trimming: 1 base; junction bases outside the gene matches: 7. The CDR3 loop spans 16 amino acids. CDR3 region: CSVDSRTSGPQETQYF. The CDR3 coding sequence is TGCAGCGTTGATTCCCGGACTAGCGGGCCCCAAGAGACCCAGTACTTC.

This clonotype has only a few counts. The V gene is TRBV6-5, the J gene TRBJ2-2; 7 bases fit TRBD1. This CDR3 contains 16 residues. CDR1 is MNHEY, CDR2 SVGAGI, per germline. The ends lost 0 bases at V and 4 bases at J; junction bases unmatched: 5. In DNA, the CDR3 is TGTGCCAGCAGTTACTCGAGAGGGGGCGGCACCGGGGAGCTGTTTTTT. It encodes CASSYSRGGGTGELFF.

The V and J genes are TRBV24-1 and TRBJ1-5; no clear D gene. This CDR3 is 14 amino acids long. Trimming removed 7 bases at V and 2 bases at J, with 11 bases between. Germline V CDR1 and CDR2: KGHDR, SFDVKD. CDR3 loop: CATSDPPGNQPQHF. The CDR3 DNA sequence: TGTGCCACCAGCGACCCGCCAGGCAATCAGCCCCAGCATTTT.

This chain joins TRBV15 and TRBJ1-5; D not resolved. V was clipped by 3 bases and J by 3 bases, with 15 bases between them. This CDR3 comprises 16 residues. The germline V gene encodes CDR1 LNHNV and CDR2 YYDKDF (reference sequence). The CDR3: CATSSVTGRANQPQHF. Written as DNA, the CDR3 is TGTGCCACCAGCAGTGTGACGGGTAGGGCCAATCAGCCCCAGCATTTT.